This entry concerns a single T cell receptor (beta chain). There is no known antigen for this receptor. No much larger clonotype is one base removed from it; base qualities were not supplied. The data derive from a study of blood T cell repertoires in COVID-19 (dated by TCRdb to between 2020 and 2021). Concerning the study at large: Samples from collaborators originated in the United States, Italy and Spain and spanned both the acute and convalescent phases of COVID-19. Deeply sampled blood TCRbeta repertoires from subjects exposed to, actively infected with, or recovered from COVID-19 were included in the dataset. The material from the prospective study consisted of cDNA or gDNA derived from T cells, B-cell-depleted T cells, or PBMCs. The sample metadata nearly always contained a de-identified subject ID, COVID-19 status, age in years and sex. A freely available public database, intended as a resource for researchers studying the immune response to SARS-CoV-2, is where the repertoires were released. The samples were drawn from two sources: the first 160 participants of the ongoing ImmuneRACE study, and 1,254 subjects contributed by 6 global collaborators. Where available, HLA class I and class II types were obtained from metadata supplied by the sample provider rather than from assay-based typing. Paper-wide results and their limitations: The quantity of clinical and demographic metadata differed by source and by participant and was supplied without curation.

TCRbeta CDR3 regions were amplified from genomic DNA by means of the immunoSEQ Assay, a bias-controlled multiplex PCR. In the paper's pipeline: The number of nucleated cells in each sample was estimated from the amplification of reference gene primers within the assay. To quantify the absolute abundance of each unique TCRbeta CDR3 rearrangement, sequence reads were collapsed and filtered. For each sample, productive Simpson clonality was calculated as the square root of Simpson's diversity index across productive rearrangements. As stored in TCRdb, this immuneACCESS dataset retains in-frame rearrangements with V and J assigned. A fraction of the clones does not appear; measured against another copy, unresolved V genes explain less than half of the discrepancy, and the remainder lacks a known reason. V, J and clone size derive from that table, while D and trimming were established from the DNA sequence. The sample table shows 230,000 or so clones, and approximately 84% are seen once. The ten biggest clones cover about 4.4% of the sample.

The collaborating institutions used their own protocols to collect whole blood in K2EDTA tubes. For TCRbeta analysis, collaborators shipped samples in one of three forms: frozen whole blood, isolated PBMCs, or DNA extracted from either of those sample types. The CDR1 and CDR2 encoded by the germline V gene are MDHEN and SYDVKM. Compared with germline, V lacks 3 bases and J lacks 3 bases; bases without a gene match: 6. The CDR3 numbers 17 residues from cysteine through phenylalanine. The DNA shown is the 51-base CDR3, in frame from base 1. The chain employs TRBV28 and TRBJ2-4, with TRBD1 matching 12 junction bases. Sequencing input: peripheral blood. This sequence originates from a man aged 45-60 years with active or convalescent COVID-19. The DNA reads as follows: TGTGCCAGCAGTTTGGGGACAGGGGGCGAGGTCAAAAACATTCAGTACTTC. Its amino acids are CASSLGTGGEVKNIQYF.